This T cell receptor (beta chain) was sequenced in a study of brain T cells in children with intractable seizures. The time point was: blood from clinic visit 5 months post-surgery; TSC patient then seizure free. Sequencing was limited to surgery cases with top T cell transcript signatures in brain tissue. Pre-surgery treatment included at least one anti-epileptic drug. The method was immunoSEQ multiplex PCR; TCRdb's version includes in-frame clones alone and lacks a portion of them. The sample contains about 350,000 clones, approximately 93% of which appear only once. This clone was observed a few times. Its antigen is unidentified. Notes on the study in general: Pre- and post-surgery blood differed in depth, so pre-surgery absences may be undersampling. Viral specificity was inferred only from CDR3 similarity; HCMV serostatus was unknown.

The CDR3 runs 13 residues. Germline assignment: CDR1 SQVTM and CDR2 ANQGSEA. J lost 2 bases, V lost 7 bases, and 5 bases had no gene match. The starting material was peripheral blood, obtained less than 6 months after surgery. This sequence was found in a boy in the first two years of life with tuberous sclerosis and intractable seizures. This rearrangement joins TRBV29-1 to TRBJ1-3; 7 nucleotides match TRBD1. The CDR3 sequence is CSARTGPGNTIYF. The CDR3 DNA sequence: TGCAGCGCGCGGACAGGCCCTGGAAACACCATATATTTT.